This T cell receptor (beta chain) was identified during a study of T cells of healthy individuals. TCRdb reanalysed the 5' RACE reads using MiXCR and keeps one entry per CDR3 protein. The sample has some 82,000 distinct CDR3 sequences, around 5.1% seen once. The CDR3 consists of 16 residues. Germline-derived CDR1 and CDR2 are DFQATT and SNEGSKA (reference sequence). Trimming shortened V by 6 bases and J by 8 bases, and 29 bases separated the two germline ends. This clonotype came up many times. The receptor was derived from a female donor in good health. The V call is TRBV20-1, the J call TRBJ2-7; no definite D call. The CDR3 DNA reads as TGCAGTGCCAGATTCTCGAACGGGCTAACTCTACGAAAGCAGTACTTC. Protein sequence: CSARFSNGLTLRKQYF.